This entry lists 12 T cell receptor beta chains sequenced from one sample in a study of T cell changes during pregnancy in multiple sclerosis. Repertoires were generated with immunoSEQ multiplex PCR, while TCRdb's copy carries only in-frame clones and drops some. The table shows some 57,000 clones, with approximately 90% occurring only once. The input for sequencing was peripheral blood, taken in the first trimester of pregnancy. These receptors originate from a female donor in good health, enrolled as a control in a pregnancy study.

The chain links TRBV28 to TRBJ2-1, with 10 bases identical to TRBD2. Germline CDR1 is MDHEN and CDR2 is SYDVKM. Trimming removed 6 bases from V and 7 bases from J; junction bases left unmatched: 12. CDR3 length: 16 amino acids. This CDR3 is CASSSFRGLAKNEQFF. CDR3 in DNA: TGTGCCAGCAGCAGTTTCAGGGGACTAGCGAAGAATGAGCAGTTCTTC.

The V and J genes are TRBV11-1 and TRBJ2-2; the match to TRBD1 covers 7 bases. CDR3 size: 14 residues. CDR1 is SGHAT, CDR2 FQDESV, per germline (reference sequence). V lost 6 bases and J lost 4; bases outside the gene matches: 5. The CDR3, as DNA: TGTGCCAGCAGGTCCTACAGGGGCACCGGGGAGCTGTTTTTT. Protein: CASRSYRGTGELFF.

The chain uses TRBV9 and TRBJ1-2; D is unclear. Germline-derived CDR1 and CDR2 are SGDLS and YYNGEE. With 0 bases removed from V and 3 bases from J, the gap between germline ends came to 15 bases. The CDR3 has 16 amino acids. CDR3 sequence reads: CASSVVEGSTYYGYTF. The DNA of the CDR3 is TGTGCCAGCAGCGTAGTGGAAGGGAGCACGTACTATGGCTACACCTTC.

The chain employs TRBV5-6 and TRBJ2-3; 9 bases align to TRBD2. J lost 1 base, V lost 1 base, and 10 bases had no gene match. The CDR3 contains 18 residues. Germline CDR1 and CDR2: SGHDT and YYEEEE. CDR3 DNA sequence: TGTGCCAGCAGCTTGCGGCTCCTAGCGGGGCTGGGCACAGATACGCAGTATTTT. It codes for CASSLRLLAGLGTDTQYF.

V gene TRBV15 combines with J gene TRBJ2-3; D is perhaps TRBD2 (6 bases). Trimming cost V 5 bases and J 7 bases, with 10 bases left between them. Per germline, CDR1 LNHNV and CDR2 YYDKDF (reference sequence). The CDR3 is 12 amino acids. The CDR3 reads CATSSGVNTQYF. CDR3 nucleotide sequence: TGTGCCACCAGCTCGGGGGTGAATACGCAGTATTTT.

The chain recombines TRBV5-1 with TRBJ2-7, with 8 bases lining up with TRBD1. The CDR3 extends over 15 amino acids. The J segment lost 5 bases and the V segment lost 5 bases, leaving 12 bases of the junction unmatched. Per germline, CDR1 SGHRS and CDR2 YFSETQ. The CDR3 DNA is TGCGCCAGCAGTTCTGACAGGGGAGGTGTAAACGAGCAGTACTTC. This codes for CASSSDRGGVNEQYF.

The V and J genes are TRBV7-6 and TRBJ1-1; D is undetermined. Per the germline V gene, CDR1 is SGHVS and CDR2 is FNYEAQ. This CDR3 spans 15 amino acids. V gave up 1 base and J gave up 11 bases, with 20 bases separating them. CDR3 DNA: TGTGCCAGCAGCTTAGATCTTAGTGCGGGAGGACGGGCTTTCTTT. Its protein is CASSLDLSAGGRAFF.

V is TRBV30 and J is TRBJ1-5; D might be TRBD1 (5 bases). The V gene lost 2 bases and the J gene lost 6 bases, with 20 bases spanning the gap. Germline CDR1 is GTSNPN and CDR2 is SVGIG (reference sequence). The CDR3 spans 16 residues. CDR3 DNA: TGTGCCTGGAGTCTAGACGCCGGGGGAAGAAGTCAGCCCCAGCATTTT. Its translation: CAWSLDAGGRSQPQHF.

The count of this clone is one. This chain connects TRBV7-9 to TRBJ2-5; 11 bases align to TRBD2. CDR3 size: 16 residues. Trimming removed 0 bases from V and 6 bases from J; junction bases left unmatched: 6. Germline V gene lookup returns CDR1 SEHNR and CDR2 FQNEAQ (reference sequence). CDR3 amino acids: CASSLALAGGLKTQYF. CDR3 nucleotides: TGTGCCAGCAGCTTAGCGCTAGCGGGGGGCCTGAAGACCCAGTACTTC.

The chain carries TRBV11-2 and TRBJ1-1; perhaps TRBD1 as D (6 bases). The germline V gene encodes CDR1 SGHAT and CDR2 FQNNGV. The CDR3 extends over 13 amino acids. V lost 1 base to trimming and J lost 8 bases, with 11 bases between them. CDR3 loop: CASSLASGAEAFF. CDR3 coding DNA: TGTGCCAGCAGCTTAGCGTCAGGGGCGGAAGCTTTCTTT.

The chain carries TRBV2 and TRBJ1-1, with unresolved D. CDR1 is SNHLY, CDR2 FYNNEI, per germline. V lost 1 base and J 4 bases, leaving 7 bases between the germline ends. The CDR3 has 13 amino acids. In nucleotides, the CDR3 is TGTGCCAGCAGTGAAGGAGAACTCACTGAAGCTTTCTTT. Translating gives CASSEGELTEAFF.

This chain links TRBV9 with TRBJ2-7; 7 bases agree with TRBD1. Germline assignment: CDR1 SGDLS and CDR2 YYNGEE. CDR3 length: 15 residues. Unmatched junction bases numbered 8, after V lost 0 bases and J lost 5 bases. The CDR3 region has the DNA TGTGCCAGCAGCGTAGATGGACAGGCCAGGGACGAGCAGTACTTC. Its translation is CASSVDGQARDEQYF.